These 24 T cell receptor beta chains were sequenced from one sample in a study of cytomegalovirus exposure and HLA in healthy donors. This PCR relied on a set of 60 Vbeta primers and 13 Jbeta primers. The data were produced by immunoSEQ multiplex PCR, yet TCRdb's version contains in-frame clones alone and is incomplete. The data hold some 150,000 clones, with approximately 85% observed a single time. Sample: PBMCs. The receptor source for this set is a young woman in good health and CMV-seronegative.

This clone was detected a few times. V usage is TRBV6-1 and J usage is TRBJ2-5; a weak D match, TRBD1 (6 bases). The CDR3 is 15 residues long. The V end lost 5 bases, the J end lost 0 bases, and 13 bases lay between the germline ends. Germline-derived CDR1 and CDR2 are MNHNS and SASEGT. As DNA, the CDR3 is TGTGCCAGCAGTCATCAAACAGGGAACCAAGAGACCCAGTACTTC. Amino acid sequence: CASSHQTGNQETQYF.

V gene TRBV11-1 combines with J gene TRBJ2-7, with TRBD1 matching 11 bases. This CDR3 comprises 14 residues. Germline CDR1 reads SGHAT; CDR2 reads FQDESV (reference sequence). V gave up 6 bases and J gave up 4 bases; unmatched junction bases: 5. CDR3 nucleotide sequence: TGTGCCAGCAGTCGGGGACAGGGGGTTTACGAGCAGTACTTC. This gives the protein CASSRGQGVYEQYF.

J is TRBJ2-3 and V is TRBV29-1, with TRBD2 matching over 11 bases. Germline lookup yields CDR1 SQVTM and CDR2 ANQGSEA. Unmatched junction bases numbered 8, after V lost 7 bases and J lost 11 bases. The CDR3 is made up of 12 amino acids. CDR3 protein: CSGALAGGLQYF. As DNA, the CDR3 is TGCAGCGGCGCTCTAGCGGGGGGCCTGCAGTATTTT.

The chain is built from TRBV6-4 and TRBJ2-5; 8 nucleotides agree with TRBD1. The DNA end is more similar to TRBJ2-7, so the J call may be wrong. The CDR3 length is 15 residues. Germline V gene lookup returns CDR1 MRHNA and CDR2 SNTAGT. The CDR3 DNA sequence: TGTGCCAGCGTCGGAGTTGGGACAGGCCCCTACGAGCAGTACTTC. Amino acid sequence: CASVGVGTGPYEQYF.

The chain links TRBV14 to TRBJ1-2; TRBD1 agrees at 8 bases. CDR1 SGHDN and CDR2 FVKESK come from the germline V gene. The CDR3 loop spans 13 amino acids. V lost 2 bases, J lost 8 bases, and 4 bases stayed unmatched. The CDR3 DNA sequence: TGTGCCAGCAGCCAAAGACAGGGGAGCGGCTACACCTTC. Translated: CASSQRQGSGYTF.

In this sample, this clone turned up once. V is TRBV4-2 and J is TRBJ1-2; tentative D call: TRBD1 (5 bases). The length of the CDR3 is 13 residues. The germline gives CDR1 LGHNA, CDR2 YNFKEQ. Trimming took off 3 bases at V and 4 bases at J, with 9 bases between the two ends. CDR3 DNA: TGTGCCAGCAGCCATGACAGCACCTATGGCTACACCTTC. Its translation: CASSHDSTYGYTF.

The CDR3 nucleotides read TGCAGCGCGACATCCCAAGAGACCCAGTACTTC. Translating gives CSATSQETQYF. The chain recombines TRBV29-1 with TRBJ2-5; no clear D gene. Germline V gene sequence: CDR1 SQVTM, CDR2 ANQGSEA. CDR3 length: 11 residues. The V end was cut by 7 bases, the J end by 1 base, with 7 bases between.

The gene calls are TRBV5-1 and TRBJ2-6; D is ambiguous. Trimming pared 4 bases from V and 4 bases from J, leaving 6 bases between. This CDR3 is 13 amino acids long. CDR1 is SGHRS, CDR2 YFSETQ, per germline. The CDR3 here is CASSAEGANVLTF. DNA for the CDR3: TGCGCCAGCAGCGCCGAGGGGGCCAACGTCCTGACTTTC. The variable domain in full, completed from reference TRBV5-1 and TRBJ2-6, reads KAGVTQTPRYLIKTRGQQVTLSCSPISGHRSVSWYQQTPGQGLQFLFEYFSETQRNKGNFPGRFSGRQFSNSRSEMNVSTLELGDSALYLCASSAEGANVLTFGAGSRLTVL.

The chain is built from TRBV28 and TRBJ1-3; D gene unclear. CDR3 size: 15 residues. Per the germline V gene, CDR1 is MDHEN and CDR2 is SYDVKM. V was pared by 7 bases and J by 4 bases, with 17 bases between. CDR3 DNA sequence: TGTGCCAGCACCCCAGCCTCGTCCAGGGGAAACACCATATATTTT. Protein: CASTPASSRGNTIYF.

The V and J genes are TRBV19 and TRBJ2-7; 9 bases align to TRBD1. V shed 5 bases, J shed 0 bases, and the junction held 8 bases outside the gene matches. The CDR3 runs to 16 residues. CDR1 is LNHDA and CDR2 is SQIVND in the germline V gene (reference sequence). The CDR3 DNA sequence: TGTGCCAGTAGTTCCGCGGGACAGGGAAGCTCCTACGAGCAGTACTTC. It specifies CASSSAGQGSSYEQYF.

This chain links TRBV29-1 with TRBJ1-1, with D unresolved. The CDR3 contains 13 residues. Germline assignment: CDR1 SQVTM and CDR2 ANQGSEA. Deletions cut 6 bases from V and 1 base from J, with 12 bases between. The CDR3 DNA follows: TGCAGCGTGGCGAGGGAACGGAACACTGAAGCTTTCTTT. Amino acid sequence: CSVARERNTEAFF.

This chain links TRBV5-5 with TRBJ2-7; D is undetermined. V shed 2 bases and J shed 1 base, with 10 bases lying between them. This CDR3 is built from 14 residues. CDR1 and CDR2 (germline): SGHKS, YYEKEE (reference sequence). CDR3 protein: CASSFMASSYEQYF. DNA of the CDR3: TGTGCCAGCAGCTTTATGGCCAGTTCCTACGAGCAGTACTTC.

The genes are TRBV19 and TRBJ1-2; unclear D gene. Trimming stripped 4 bases from V and 4 bases from J, with 13 bases between. The CDR3 is 14 residues long. Germline lookup yields CDR1 LNHDA and CDR2 SQIVND (reference sequence). The CDR3 coding sequence is TGTGCCAGTAGTACCACGCGTCTCACCTATGGCTACACCTTC. Translating gives CASSTTRLTYGYTF.

This rearrangement joins TRBV5-1 to TRBJ2-5, with 7 bases that match TRBD1. J lost 4 bases, V lost 0 bases, and 3 bases had no gene match. Germline V gene data show CDR1 as SGHRS and CDR2 as YFSETQ. The CDR3 totals 14 residues. The CDR3 loop is CASSLGAGGETQYF. CDR3 nucleotides: TGCGCCAGCAGCTTGGGTGCAGGGGGAGAGACCCAGTACTTC. The variable domain in full, completed from reference TRBV5-1 and TRBJ2-5, reads KAGVTQTPRYLIKTRGQQVTLSCSPISGHRSVSWYQQTPGQGLQFLFEYFSETQRNKGNFPGRFSGRQFSNSRSEMNVSTLELGDSALYLCASSLGAGGETQYFGPGTRLLVL.

The chain joins TRBV7-2 to TRBJ2-5; D gene uncertain. V gave up 3 bases and J gave up 5 bases, with 19 bases separating them. The CDR3 totals 16 residues. Germline assignment: CDR1 SGHTA and CDR2 FQGNSA. The CDR3 protein is CASSFSWRYASETQYF. The CDR3 DNA is TGTGCCAGCAGCTTTAGTTGGCGGTACGCGTCGGAGACCCAGTACTTC.

This clone was recorded only once. V and J are TRBV6-5 and TRBJ2-1, with 10 bases aligning to TRBD1. Germline V lookup: CDR1 MNHEY, CDR2 SVGAGI. This CDR3 is built from 14 residues. Germline trimming cut 6 bases from V and 8 bases from J; bases unmatched to any gene: 7. CDR3: CASRQTGGSDEQFF. DNA for the CDR3: TGTGCCAGCAGACAGACAGGGGGCAGCGATGAGCAGTTCTTC.

V usage is TRBV9 and J usage is TRBJ2-3; 9 bases are shared with TRBD2. Per the germline V gene, CDR1 is SGDLS and CDR2 is YYNGEE. CDR3 length: 15 amino acids. Unmatched junction bases numbered 5, after V lost 3 bases and J lost 3 bases. DNA for the CDR3: TGTGCCAGCAGCGCATCTAGCGGGAAGACAGATACGCAGTATTTT. Protein sequence: CASSASSGKTDTQYF.

This chain connects TRBV18 to TRBJ1-4; tentatively, D is TRBD1 (5 bases). Per germline, CDR1 KGHSH and CDR2 LQKENI. V was shortened by 1 base and J by 7 bases, with 13 bases between the two germline ends. This CDR3 has 15 residues. The CDR3 loop is CASSPLTGGSEKLFF. Here the CDR3 DNA reads TGTGCCAGCTCACCACTAACAGGCGGTAGTGAAAAACTGTTTTTT.

This chain links TRBV30 with TRBJ1-2; D may be TRBD1 (5 bases). There are 15 residues in the CDR3. Looked up from germline, CDR1 is GTSNPN and CDR2 is SVGIG (reference sequence). Trimming shortened V by 1 base and J by 3 bases, and 15 bases separated the two germline ends. CDR3 loop: CAWSAYRISDYGYTF. DNA of the CDR3: TGTGCCTGGAGTGCCTACAGGATATCGGACTATGGCTACACCTTC.

V and J are TRBV4-2 and TRBJ1-2, with 7 bases matching TRBD1. Trimming removed 8 bases from V and 4 bases from J; junction bases left unmatched: 10. CDR3 length: 14 residues. The germline gives CDR1 LGHNA, CDR2 YNFKEQ. The CDR3 loop reads CASSRQGSVYGYTF. In DNA form, the CDR3 reads TGTGCCAGCTCGAGACAGGGTTCGGTCTATGGCTACACCTTC.

The V and J genes are TRBV20-1 and TRBJ2-7; D remains unclear. V lost 7 bases to trimming and J lost 0 bases, with 4 bases between them. The CDR3 runs 10 residues. The germline V gene has CDR1 DFQATT and CDR2 SNEGSKA (reference sequence). The CDR3 region is CSGLSYEQYF. The CDR3, as DNA: TGCAGTGGACTCTCCTACGAGCAGTACTTC.

V gene TRBV11-2 combines with J gene TRBJ1-2, with D unresolved. Germline V lookup: CDR1 SGHAT, CDR2 FQNNGV. The CDR3 spans 14 residues. The V and J ends lost 0 bases and 7 bases respectively, with 12 bases between them. The CDR3 sequence is CASSLDGRSGGYTF. Here the CDR3 DNA reads TGTGCCAGCAGCTTAGATGGGCGATCAGGTGGCTACACCTTC.

The chain recombines TRBV7-8 with TRBJ1-2; D remains unclear. Trimming pared 3 bases from V and 6 bases from J, leaving 14 bases between. The CDR3 has 14 residues. The germline CDR1 and CDR2 sequences are SGHVS and FQNEAQ. The CDR3 DNA reads TGTGCCAGCAGCTTGGTGAGGGTTAGGGATGGCTACACCTTC. Protein: CASSLVRVRDGYTF.

This clone was observed once. The genes are TRBV21-1 and TRBJ1-2; the D segment call TRBD1 is taken from the table without a DNA check. TRBV21-1 is noted as a pseudogene. The CDR3 covers 14 residues. The CDR3 DNA reads as TGTGCCAGCAGCAAAGGTGGACACCTCTATGGCTACACCTTC. It yields the protein CASSKGGHLYGYTF.